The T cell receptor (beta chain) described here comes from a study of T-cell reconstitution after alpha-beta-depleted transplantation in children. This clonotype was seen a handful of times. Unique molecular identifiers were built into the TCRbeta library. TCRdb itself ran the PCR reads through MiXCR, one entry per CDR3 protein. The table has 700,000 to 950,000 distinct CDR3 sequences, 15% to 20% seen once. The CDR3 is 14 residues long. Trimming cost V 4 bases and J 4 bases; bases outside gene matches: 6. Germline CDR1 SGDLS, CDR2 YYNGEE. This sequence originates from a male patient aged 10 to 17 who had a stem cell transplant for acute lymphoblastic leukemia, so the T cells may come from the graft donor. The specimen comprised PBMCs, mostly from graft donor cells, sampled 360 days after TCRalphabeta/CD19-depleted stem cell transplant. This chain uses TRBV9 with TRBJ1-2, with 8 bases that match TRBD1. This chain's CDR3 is CASSPGQGVYGYTF. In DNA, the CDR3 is TGTGCCAGCAGCCCAGGACAGGGCGTCTATGGCTACACCTTC.